The T cell receptor beta chain under discussion was sequenced for a study of early T cells in non-severe SARS-CoV-2 infection (dated by TCRdb to the early 2020s). Background on the whole study: Because TCR sequencing relied on bulk RNA taken from unsorted whole blood, pairing of alpha and beta chains was not possible. Findings and caveats that apply to the study as a whole: VDJdb matching was skewed toward anti-spike CD8 responses, so virus-specific expansions were likely underestimated and private and CD4 specificities were missed.

A case-control design nested within a healthcare worker cohort in London, UK, was used, with weekly nasopharyngeal swab PCR tests and blood sampling performed. Healthcare workers were recruited between 23 and 31 March 2020, during the week of the UK lockdown, and were followed weekly for up to roughly 15 weeks. Turning to this clonotype: Which antigen it targets is not known. The sample holds no much larger clone one base away, and base qualities are not on file.

The CDR3 spans 15 residues, from the cysteine through the phenylalanine. The read is trimmed to its CDR3 DNA, 45 bases read in frame from base 1. CDR1 is given as SGHAT and CDR2 as FQNNGV, both from the germline V gene. The germline V end is reduced by 5 bases and the J end by 0 bases; junction bases left unmatched: 2. The protocol used for the library was 5' RACE. These reads were obtained on a NextSeq 500. In the TCR library protocol, unique molecular identifiers were attached to individual cDNA molecules to correct for PCR bias and sequencing error. Both TCR alpha and beta chains were sequenced, and tight co-correlation was observed between alpha and beta sequence abundances in each sample. As for how the authors treated the data: Decombinator V4 was used to perform V gene, J gene and CDR3 annotation of TCR sequences. Expanded TCRs were defined as changing significantly between any two time points under a Poisson model with p below 0.0001. TCR abundances were normalised to the total number of TCRs sequenced per sample and were expressed as counts per million. TRAV1-2 paired with TRAJ12, TRAJ20 or TRAJ33 defined MAIT TCRs, while TRAV10 paired with TRAJ18 defined iNKT TCRs. VDJdb, accessed 1 November 2021, was searched for CMV, EBV and SARS-CoV-2 annotated TCRs, with TCRs annotated for multiple antigens excluded. Clones were called with MiXCR by TCRdb after fastp trimmed the public reads at Q25, and only in-frame beta chains were retained. Duplicate CDR3 protein sequences are folded into a single record with the most common DNA and genes. What appears here as the V and J calls and clone size reflects TCRdb's work, not the paper's. The sample includes roughly 24,000 distinct CDR3 sequences, with 4.5% to 6% observed a single time. The leading ten clones occupy 4% to 5.5% of the sample.

Sequences were obtained from whole blood. The chain couples TRBV11-2 to TRBJ2-3; TRBD2 agrees with 10 junctional bases. The sequence came from an adult who was a healthcare worker with PCR-confirmed SARS-CoV-2 infection or an uninfected control (not recorded which). CDR3 region: CASSRLAGSTDTQYF. The DNA reads TGTGCCAGCAGCCGACTAGCGGGTAGCACAGATACGCAGTATTTT. Full variable domain (CDR3 extended with the reference TRBV11-2 and TRBJ2-3 proteins): EAGVAQSPRYKIIEKRQSVAFWCNPISGHATLYWYQQILGQGPKLLIQFQNNGVVDDSQLPKDRFSAERLKGVDSTLKIQPAKLEDSAVYLCASSRLAGSTDTQYFGPGTRLTVL.